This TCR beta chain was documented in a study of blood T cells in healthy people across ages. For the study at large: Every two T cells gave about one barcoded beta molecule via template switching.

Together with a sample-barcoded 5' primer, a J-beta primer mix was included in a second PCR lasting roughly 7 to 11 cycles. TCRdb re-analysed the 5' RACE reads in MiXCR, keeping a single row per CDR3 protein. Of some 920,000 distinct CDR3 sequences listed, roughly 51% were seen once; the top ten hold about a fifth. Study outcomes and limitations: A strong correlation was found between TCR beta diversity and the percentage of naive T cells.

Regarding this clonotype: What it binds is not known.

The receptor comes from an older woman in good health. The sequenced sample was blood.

In DNA, the CDR3 is TGCAGCGTTAAATTTGGTAGCGGGTACATTCAGTACTTC. Translating gives CSVKFGSGYIQYF. The genes are TRBV29-1 and TRBJ2-4; TRBD2 matches at 7 bases. Germline V gene sequence: CDR1 SQVTM, CDR2 ANQGSEA. Trimming at V came to 5 bases and at J to 8 bases, leaving 9 bases not matched to a gene. This CDR3 has 13 residues.